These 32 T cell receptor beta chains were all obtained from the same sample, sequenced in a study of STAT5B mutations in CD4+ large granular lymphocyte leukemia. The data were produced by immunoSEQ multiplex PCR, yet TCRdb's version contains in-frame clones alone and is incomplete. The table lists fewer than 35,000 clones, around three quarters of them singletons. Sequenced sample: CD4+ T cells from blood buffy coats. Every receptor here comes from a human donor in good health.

The CDR3 bases are TGTGCCAGTCGTACGACAGGGCCCGGCACTGAAGCTTTCTTT. It specifies CASRTTGPGTEAFF. The V call is TRBV19, the J call TRBJ1-1; 7 positions agree with TRBD1. The CDR3 length is 14 residues. Germline CDR1 is LNHDA and CDR2 is SQIVND (reference sequence). The J segment lost 4 bases and the V segment lost 8 bases, leaving 10 bases of the junction unmatched.

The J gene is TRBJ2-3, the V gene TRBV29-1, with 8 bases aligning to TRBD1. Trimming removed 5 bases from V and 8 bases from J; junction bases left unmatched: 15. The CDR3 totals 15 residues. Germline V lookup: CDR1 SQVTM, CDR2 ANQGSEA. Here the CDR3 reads CSVSHTGTGEGTQYF. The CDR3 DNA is TGCAGCGTTAGCCACACCGGGACAGGAGAGGGTACGCAGTATTTT.

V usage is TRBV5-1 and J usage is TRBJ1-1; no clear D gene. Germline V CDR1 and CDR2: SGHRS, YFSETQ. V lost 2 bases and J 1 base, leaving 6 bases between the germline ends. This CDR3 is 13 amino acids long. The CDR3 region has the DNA TGCGCCAGCAGCTTTGGAGGGAACACTGAAGCTTTCTTT. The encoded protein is CASSFGGNTEAFF.

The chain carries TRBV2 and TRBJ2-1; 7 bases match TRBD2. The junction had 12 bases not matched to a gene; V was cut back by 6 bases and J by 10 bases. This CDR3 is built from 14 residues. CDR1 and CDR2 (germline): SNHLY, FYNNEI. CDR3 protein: CASSQELASGEQFF. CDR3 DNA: TGTGCCAGCAGCCAAGAACTAGCGTCGGGCGAGCAGTTCTTC.

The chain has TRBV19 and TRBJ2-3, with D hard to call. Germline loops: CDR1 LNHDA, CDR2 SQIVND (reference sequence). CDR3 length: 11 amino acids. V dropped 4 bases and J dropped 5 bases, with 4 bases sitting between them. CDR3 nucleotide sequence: TGTGCCAGTAGTACCATAGATACGCAGTATTTT. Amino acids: CASSTIDTQYF.

The CDR3 DNA is TGTGCCAGCAGCTTAAACAGCTTTAATGAAAAACTGTTTTTT. Protein sequence: CASSLNSFNEKLFF. The chain joins TRBV7-2 to TRBJ1-4, with unresolved D. The CDR3 runs 14 residues. Trimming stripped 2 bases from V and 4 bases from J, with 8 bases between. Germline V CDR1 and CDR2: SGHTA, FQGNSA.

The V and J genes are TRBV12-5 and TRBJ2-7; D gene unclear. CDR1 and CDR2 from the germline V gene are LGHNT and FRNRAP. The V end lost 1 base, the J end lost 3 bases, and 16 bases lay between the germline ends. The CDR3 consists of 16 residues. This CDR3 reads CASGLAPAGRVYEQYF. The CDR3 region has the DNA TGTGCTAGTGGTTTGGCCCCGGCAGGAAGGGTCTACGAGCAGTACTTC. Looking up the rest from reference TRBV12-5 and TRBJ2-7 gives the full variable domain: DARVTQTPRHKVTEMGQEVTMRCQPILGHNTVFWYRQTMMQGLELLAYFRNRAPLDDSGMPKDRFSAEMPDATLATLKIQPSEPRDSAVYFCASGLAPAGRVYEQYFGPGTRLTVT.

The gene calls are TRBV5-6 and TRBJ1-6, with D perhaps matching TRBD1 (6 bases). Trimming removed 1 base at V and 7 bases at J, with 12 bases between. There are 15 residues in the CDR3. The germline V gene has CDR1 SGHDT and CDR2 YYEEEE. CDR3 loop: CASSLWTAPNSPLHF. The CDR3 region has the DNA TGTGCCAGCAGCTTGTGGACAGCACCAAATTCACCCCTCCACTTT.

The CDR3 DNA reads as TGTGCCAGCAGCTTTTCGCCGGAAGCCCAGCATTTT. Its protein is CASSFSPEAQHF. The rearrangement uses TRBV7-2 and TRBJ1-5; no definite D call. V lost 3 bases and J 11 bases, leaving 11 bases between the germline ends. Germline values: CDR1 SGHTA, CDR2 FQGNSA. This CDR3 comprises 12 residues. The complete variable domain, with remaining parts taken from reference TRBV7-2 and TRBJ1-5, reads GAGVSQSPSNKVTEKGKDVELRCDPISGHTALYWYRQSLGQGLEFLIYFQGNSAPDKSGLPSDRFSAERTGGSVSTLTIQRTQQEDSAVYLCASSFSPEAQHFGDGTRLSIL.

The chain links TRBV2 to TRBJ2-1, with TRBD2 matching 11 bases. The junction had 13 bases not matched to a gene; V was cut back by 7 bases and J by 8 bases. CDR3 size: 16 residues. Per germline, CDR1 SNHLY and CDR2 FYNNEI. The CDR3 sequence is CASTVGTSGGHYEQFF. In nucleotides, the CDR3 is TGTGCCAGCACCGTTGGTACTAGCGGGGGCCATTATGAGCAGTTCTTC.

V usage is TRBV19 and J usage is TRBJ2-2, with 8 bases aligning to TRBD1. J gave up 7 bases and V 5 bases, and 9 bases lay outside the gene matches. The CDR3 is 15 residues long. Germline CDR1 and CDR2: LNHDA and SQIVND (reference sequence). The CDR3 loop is CASSFTGGSIGELFF. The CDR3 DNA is TGTGCCAGTAGTTTTACAGGGGGTAGCATCGGGGAGCTGTTTTTT.

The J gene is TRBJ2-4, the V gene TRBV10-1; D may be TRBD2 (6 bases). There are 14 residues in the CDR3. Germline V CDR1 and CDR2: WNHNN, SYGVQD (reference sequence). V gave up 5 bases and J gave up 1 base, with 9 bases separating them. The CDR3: CASSSGSAKNIQYF. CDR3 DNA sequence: TGCGCCAGCAGTTCCGGGAGCGCCAAAAACATTCAGTACTTC.

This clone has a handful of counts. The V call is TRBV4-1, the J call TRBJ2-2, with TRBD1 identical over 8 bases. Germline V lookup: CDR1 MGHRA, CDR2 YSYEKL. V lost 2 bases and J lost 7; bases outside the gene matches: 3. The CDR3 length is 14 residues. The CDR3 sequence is CASSQQTGVGELFF. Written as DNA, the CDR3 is TGCGCCAGCAGCCAACAGACAGGGGTCGGGGAGCTGTTTTTT.

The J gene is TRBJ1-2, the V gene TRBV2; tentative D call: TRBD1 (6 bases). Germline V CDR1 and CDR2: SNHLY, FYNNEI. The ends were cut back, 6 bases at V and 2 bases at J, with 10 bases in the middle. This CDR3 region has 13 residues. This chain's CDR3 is CASSRQENYGYTF. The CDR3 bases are TGTGCCAGCAGCAGACAGGAGAACTATGGCTACACCTTC.

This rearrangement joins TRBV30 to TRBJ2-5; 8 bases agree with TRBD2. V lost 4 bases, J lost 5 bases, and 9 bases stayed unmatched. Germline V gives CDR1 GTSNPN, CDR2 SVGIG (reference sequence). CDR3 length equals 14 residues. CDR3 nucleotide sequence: TGTGCCTGGAATAAGCGGGGGCGGGGGGAGACCCAGTACTTC. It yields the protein CAWNKRGRGETQYF. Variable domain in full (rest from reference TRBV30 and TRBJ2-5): SQTIHQWPATLVQPVGSPLSLECTVEGTSNPNLYWYRQAAGRGLQLLFYSVGIGQISSEVPQNLSASRPQDRQFILSSKKLLLSDSGFYLCAWNKRGRGETQYFGPGTRLLVL.

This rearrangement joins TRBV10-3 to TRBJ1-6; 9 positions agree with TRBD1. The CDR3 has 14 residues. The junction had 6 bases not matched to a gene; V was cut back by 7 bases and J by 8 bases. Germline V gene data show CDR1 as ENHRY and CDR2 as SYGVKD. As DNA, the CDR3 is TGTGCCATCAATAGGGGACAGGGAGATTCACCCCTCCACTTT. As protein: CAINRGQGDSPLHF.

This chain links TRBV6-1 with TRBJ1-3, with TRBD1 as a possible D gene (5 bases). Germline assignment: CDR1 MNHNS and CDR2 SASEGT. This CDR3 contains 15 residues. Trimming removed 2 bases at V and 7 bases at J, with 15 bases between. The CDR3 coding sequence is TGTGCCAGCAGTGAACCCTGGACAATCTGGAACACCATATATTTT. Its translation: CASSEPWTIWNTIYF.

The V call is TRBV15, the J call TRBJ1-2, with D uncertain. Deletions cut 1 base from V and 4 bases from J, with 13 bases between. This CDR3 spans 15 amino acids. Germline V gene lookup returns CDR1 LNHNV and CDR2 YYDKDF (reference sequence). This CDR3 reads CATSRGGHFSYGYTF. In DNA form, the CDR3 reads TGTGCCACCAGCAGAGGGGGTCACTTTAGCTATGGCTACACCTTC.

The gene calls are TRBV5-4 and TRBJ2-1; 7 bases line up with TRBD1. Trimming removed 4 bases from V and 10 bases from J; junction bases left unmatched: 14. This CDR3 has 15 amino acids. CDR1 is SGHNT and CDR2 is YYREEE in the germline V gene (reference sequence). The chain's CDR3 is CASSGKTGNLEEQFF. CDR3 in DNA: TGTGCCAGCAGCGGAAAGACAGGGAATTTAGAAGAGCAGTTCTTC.

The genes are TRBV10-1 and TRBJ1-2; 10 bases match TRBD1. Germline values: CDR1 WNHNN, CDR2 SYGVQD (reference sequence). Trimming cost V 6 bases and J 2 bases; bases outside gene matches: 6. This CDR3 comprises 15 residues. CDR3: CASSAGTGDNYGYTF. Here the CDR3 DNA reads TGCGCCAGCAGCGCTGGGACAGGGGACAACTATGGCTACACCTTC.

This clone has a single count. The CDR3 bases are TGCGCCAGCAGCCGGGACGGAAATAACTATGGCTACACCTTC. Protein: CASSRDGNNYGYTF. The chain is built from TRBV5-1 and TRBJ1-2; a weak D match, TRBD1 (5 bases). There are 14 residues in the CDR3. Germline V gives CDR1 SGHRS, CDR2 YFSETQ. Trimming took off 4 bases at V and 1 base at J, with 11 bases between the two ends.

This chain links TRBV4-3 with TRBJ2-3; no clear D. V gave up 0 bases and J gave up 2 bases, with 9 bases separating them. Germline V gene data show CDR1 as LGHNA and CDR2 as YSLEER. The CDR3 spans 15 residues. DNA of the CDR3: TGCGCCAGCAGCCAAGATCACAGAGACACAGATACGCAGTATTTT. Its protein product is CASSQDHRDTDTQYF.

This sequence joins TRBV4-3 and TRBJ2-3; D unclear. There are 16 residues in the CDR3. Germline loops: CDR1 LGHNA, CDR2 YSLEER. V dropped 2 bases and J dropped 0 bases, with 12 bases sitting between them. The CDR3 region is CASSQQTVPSTDTQYF. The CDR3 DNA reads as TGCGCCAGCAGCCAACAAACAGTTCCTAGCACAGATACGCAGTATTTT.

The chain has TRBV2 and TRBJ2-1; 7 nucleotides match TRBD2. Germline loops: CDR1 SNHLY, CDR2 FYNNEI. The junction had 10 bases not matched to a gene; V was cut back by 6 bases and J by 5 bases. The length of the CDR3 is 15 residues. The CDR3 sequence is CASRKLALGNNEQFF. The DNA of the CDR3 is TGTGCCAGCAGAAAACTAGCGCTGGGGAACAATGAGCAGTTCTTC.

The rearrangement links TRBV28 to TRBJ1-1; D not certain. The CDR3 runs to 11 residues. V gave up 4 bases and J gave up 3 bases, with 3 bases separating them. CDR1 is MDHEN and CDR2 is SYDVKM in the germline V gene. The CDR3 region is CASSSYTEAFF. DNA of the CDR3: TGTGCCAGCAGTTCCTACACTGAAGCTTTCTTT. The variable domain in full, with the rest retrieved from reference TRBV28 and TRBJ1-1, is DVKVTQSSRYLVKRTGEKVFLECVQDMDHENMFWYRQDPGLGLRLIYFSYDVKMKEKGDIPEGYSVSREKKERFSLILESASTNQTSMYLCASSSYTEAFFGQGTRLTVV.

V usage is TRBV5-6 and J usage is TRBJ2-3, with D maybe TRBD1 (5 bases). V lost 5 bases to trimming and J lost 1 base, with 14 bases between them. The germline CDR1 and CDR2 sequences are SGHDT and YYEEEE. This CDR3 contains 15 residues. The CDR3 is CASSPLSTGTDTQYF. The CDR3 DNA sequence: TGTGCCAGCAGTCCCTTGTCGACAGGCACAGATACGCAGTATTTT.

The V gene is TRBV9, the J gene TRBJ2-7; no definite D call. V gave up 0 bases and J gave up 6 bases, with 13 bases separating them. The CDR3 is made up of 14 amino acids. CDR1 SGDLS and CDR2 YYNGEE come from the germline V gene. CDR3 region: CASSVGPSSPEQYF. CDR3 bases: TGTGCCAGCAGCGTAGGTCCCAGTTCCCCCGAGCAGTACTTC.

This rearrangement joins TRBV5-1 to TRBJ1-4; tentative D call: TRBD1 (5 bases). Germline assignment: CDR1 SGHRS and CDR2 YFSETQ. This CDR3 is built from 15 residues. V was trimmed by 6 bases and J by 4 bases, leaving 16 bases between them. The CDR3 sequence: CASTGNPGFNEKLFF. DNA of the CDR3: TGCGCCAGCACGGGGAACCCAGGGTTTAATGAAAAACTGTTTTTT.

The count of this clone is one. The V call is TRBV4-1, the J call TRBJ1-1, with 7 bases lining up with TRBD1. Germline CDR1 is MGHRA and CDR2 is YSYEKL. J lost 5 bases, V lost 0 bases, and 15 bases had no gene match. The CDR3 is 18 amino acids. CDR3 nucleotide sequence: TGCGCCAGCAGCCAAGATAGGGGGACAGTTATAAGGGGGACTGAAGCTTTCTTT. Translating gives CASSQDRGTVIRGTEAFF.

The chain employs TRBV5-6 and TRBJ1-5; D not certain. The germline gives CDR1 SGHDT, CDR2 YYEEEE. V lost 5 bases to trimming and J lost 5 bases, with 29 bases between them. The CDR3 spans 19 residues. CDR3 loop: CASSPGPGPWAPTDQPQHF. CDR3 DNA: TGTGCCAGCAGTCCTGGACCCGGGCCATGGGCCCCGACGGATCAGCCCCAGCATTTT.

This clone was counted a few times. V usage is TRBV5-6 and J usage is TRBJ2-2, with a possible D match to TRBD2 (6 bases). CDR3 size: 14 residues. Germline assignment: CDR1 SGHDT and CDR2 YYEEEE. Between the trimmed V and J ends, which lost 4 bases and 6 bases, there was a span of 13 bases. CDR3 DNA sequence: TGTGCCAGCAGCCGACTAGTTTCATCCGGGGAGCTGTTTTTT. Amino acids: CASSRLVSSGELFF.

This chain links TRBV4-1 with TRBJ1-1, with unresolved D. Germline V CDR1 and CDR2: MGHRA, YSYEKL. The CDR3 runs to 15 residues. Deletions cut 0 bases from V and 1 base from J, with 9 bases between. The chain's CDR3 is CASSQDRYKNTEAFF. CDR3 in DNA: TGCGCCAGCAGCCAAGATCGGTATAAGAACACTGAAGCTTTCTTT.